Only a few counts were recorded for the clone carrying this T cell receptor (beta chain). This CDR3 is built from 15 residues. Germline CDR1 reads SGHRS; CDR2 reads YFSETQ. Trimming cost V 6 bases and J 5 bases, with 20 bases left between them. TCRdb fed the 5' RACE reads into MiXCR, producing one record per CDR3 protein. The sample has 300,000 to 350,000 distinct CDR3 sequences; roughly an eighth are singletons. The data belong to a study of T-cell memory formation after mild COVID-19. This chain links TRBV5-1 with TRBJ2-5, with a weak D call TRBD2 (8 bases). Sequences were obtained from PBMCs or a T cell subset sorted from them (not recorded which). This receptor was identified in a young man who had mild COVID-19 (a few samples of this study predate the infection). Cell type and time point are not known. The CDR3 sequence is CASTRDSGGSETQYF. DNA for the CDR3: TGCGCCAGCACCCGGGACAGCGGGGGTTCGGAGACCCAGTACTTC.